These T cell receptor beta chains were read from a single sample in a study of identifying expanded T cells in peripheral blood. Sequenced by immunoSEQ multiplex PCR; TCRdb stores in-frame clones only, minus some. The sample contains tens of thousands of clones, roughly 84% of which appear only once. Sequences were obtained from blood. These receptors all stem from a person between 18 and 75 years old in good health. CDR3s include the opening cysteine and the closing phenylalanine or tryptophan. Each record gives: clone size, V gene, D gene, J gene, CDR3 protein, CDR3 DNA. The D gene is left open where the match is weak. Some rows have no size entry. The others give once, few or many, or a class for an expanded clone.

clone size: once; V gene: TRBV19; D gene: .; J gene: TRBJ2-5; CDR3 protein: CASSISGIGRTQYF; CDR3 DNA: TGTGCCAGTAGTATTTCGGGAATAGGTAGGACCCAGTACTTC
clone size: .; V gene: TRBV9; D gene: .; J gene: TRBJ2-1; CDR3 protein: CASSVGSSSYNEQFF; CDR3 DNA: TGTGCCAGCAGCGTAGGTAGTAGCTCCTACAATGAGCAGTTCTTC
clone size: .; V gene: TRBV7-9; D gene: .; J gene: TRBJ1-6; CDR3 protein: CASSPGPVSPLHF; CDR3 DNA: TGTGCCAGCAGCCCAGGACCAGTCTCACCCCTCCACTTT
clone size: .; V gene: TRBV5-1; D gene: .; J gene: TRBJ1-1; CDR3 protein: CASSLGLGTHRETEAFF; CDR3 DNA: TGCGCCAGCAGCTTGGGGCTTGGGACCCACCGGGAAACTGAAGCTTTCTTT
clone size: .; V gene: TRBV11-3; D gene: .; J gene: TRBJ2-7; CDR3 protein: CASSLGVYEQYF; CDR3 DNA: TGTGCCAGCAGCTTAGGTGTCTACGAGCAGTACTTC
clone size: .; V gene: TRBV6-1; D gene: .; J gene: TRBJ1-1; CDR3 protein: CASSLTVAEAFF; CDR3 DNA: TGTGCCAGCAGTCTAACAGTCGCTGAAGCTTTCTTT
clone size: .; V gene: TRBV7-9; D gene: .; J gene: TRBJ1-1; CDR3 protein: CASSLVSRVAFF; CDR3 DNA: TGTGCCAGCAGCTTAGTTTCCAGGGTCGCTTTCTTT
clone size: .; V gene: TRBV7-2; D gene: .; J gene: TRBJ2-2; CDR3 protein: CASSPQTGTLSGELFF; CDR3 DNA: TGTGCCAGCAGCCCCCAAACCGGGACCCTGTCCGGGGAGCTGTTTTTT
clone size: .; V gene: TRBV9; D gene: .; J gene: TRBJ2-2; CDR3 protein: CASSVASGTVGSGELFF; CDR3 DNA: TGTGCCAGCAGCGTAGCCTCCGGGACTGTCGGGTCCGGGGAGCTGTTTTTT
clone size: .; V gene: TRBV6-6; D gene: .; J gene: TRBJ2-2; CDR3 protein: CASSPPGSGELFF; CDR3 DNA: TGTGCCAGCAGTCCTCCCGGGTCCGGGGAGCTGTTTTTT
clone size: .; V gene: TRBV2; D gene: TRBD2; J gene: TRBJ2-7; CDR3 protein: CASTRASGGYEQYF; CDR3 DNA: TGTGCCAGCACTCGGGCTAGCGGGGGGTACGAGCAGTACTTC
clone size: .; V gene: TRBV11-2; D gene: .; J gene: TRBJ2-7; CDR3 protein: CASSSDPNSYEQYF; CDR3 DNA: TGTGCCAGCAGCTCCGACCCGAACTCCTACGAGCAGTACTTC
clone size: .; V gene: TRBV19; D gene: .; J gene: TRBJ1-2; CDR3 protein: CASRNPGRLYGYTF; CDR3 DNA: TGTGCCAGTAGGAACCCCGGAAGGCTCTATGGCTACACCTTC
clone size: .; V gene: TRBV5-8; D gene: .; J gene: TRBJ1-2; CDR3 protein: CASSSPGDPNYGYTF; CDR3 DNA: TGTGCCAGCAGCTCCCCCGGGGATCCCAACTATGGCTACACCTTC
clone size: .; V gene: TRBV30; D gene: TRBD2; J gene: TRBJ2-7; CDR3 protein: CAWSAGTSPYEQYF; CDR3 DNA: TGTGCCTGGAGTGCCGGGACTAGCCCCTACGAGCAGTACTTC
clone size: once; V gene: TRBV5-1; D gene: TRBD1; J gene: TRBJ2-2; CDR3 protein: CASSLGPGGNTGELFF; CDR3 DNA: TGCGCCAGCAGCTTGGGCCCAGGGGGTAACACCGGGGAGCTGTTTTTT
clone size: .; V gene: TRBV6-6; D gene: .; J gene: TRBJ1-5; CDR3 protein: CASSYRVSNQPQHF; CDR3 DNA: TGTGCCAGCAGTTACAGGGTTAGCAATCAGCCCCAGCATTTT
clone size: .; V gene: TRBV6-6; D gene: .; J gene: TRBJ2-5; CDR3 protein: CASSSFRETQYF; CDR3 DNA: TGTGCCAGCAGTAGCTTTCGGGAGACCCAGTACTTC
clone size: few; V gene: TRBV5-6; D gene: .; J gene: TRBJ1-6; CDR3 protein: CASSQPARVAENSPLHF; CDR3 DNA: TGTGCCAGCAGCCAACCGGCGAGGGTTGCGGAGAATTCACCCCTCCACTTT
clone size: .; V gene: TRBV29-1; D gene: .; J gene: TRBJ1-1; CDR3 protein: CSVGYEAFF; CDR3 DNA: TGCAGCGTTGGGTATGAAGCTTTCTTT
clone size: .; V gene: TRBV6-5; D gene: .; J gene: TRBJ2-5; CDR3 protein: CASSFWGGAETQYF; CDR3 DNA: TGTGCCAGCAGTTTTTGGGGCGGGGCAGAGACCCAGTACTTC
clone size: once; V gene: TRBV7-9; D gene: .; J gene: TRBJ2-7; CDR3 protein: CASEGLSYEQYF; CDR3 DNA: TGTGCCAGCGAGGGACTGAGCTACGAGCAGTACTTC
clone size: .; V gene: TRBV2; D gene: .; J gene: TRBJ2-6; CDR3 protein: CASKVSGANVLTF; CDR3 DNA: TGTGCCAGCAAGGTCTCTGGGGCCAACGTCCTGACTTTC
clone size: .; V gene: TRBV5-4; D gene: .; J gene: TRBJ1-1; CDR3 protein: CASSLGGIAVRLEAFF; CDR3 DNA: TGTGCCAGCAGCTTGGGCGGTATTGCGGTGAGACTCGAAGCTTTCTTT
clone size: few; V gene: TRBV6-1; D gene: .; J gene: TRBJ1-2; CDR3 protein: CASSEAGDGYTF; CDR3 DNA: TGTGCCAGCAGTGAAGCAGGGGATGGCTACACCTTC
clone size: .; V gene: TRBV5-1; D gene: TRBD1; J gene: TRBJ2-7; CDR3 protein: CASSFDRGLSYEQYF; CDR3 DNA: TGCGCCAGCAGCTTCGACAGGGGGCTTTCCTACGAGCAGTACTTC
clone size: .; V gene: TRBV7-8; D gene: .; J gene: TRBJ1-1; CDR3 protein: CASIRGRLMNTEAFF; CDR3 DNA: TGTGCCAGCATCCGGGGGCGACTAATGAACACTGAAGCTTTCTTT
clone size: .; V gene: TRBV6-5; D gene: TRBD1; J gene: TRBJ2-7; CDR3 protein: CASSQGDSYYEQYF; CDR3 DNA: TGTGCCAGCAGTCAAGGGGACAGCTACTACGAGCAGTACTTC
clone size: .; V gene: TRBV18; D gene: .; J gene: TRBJ1-1; CDR3 protein: CASSPLMYMNTEAFF; CDR3 DNA: TGTGCCAGCTCACCACTAATGTACATGAACACTGAAGCTTTCTTT
clone size: .; V gene: TRBV6-1; D gene: TRBD2; J gene: TRBJ2-7; CDR3 protein: CASSGPPAGGNYEQYF; CDR3 DNA: TGTGCCAGCAGTGGCCCCCCAGCGGGGGGGAACTACGAGCAGTACTTC
clone size: .; V gene: TRBV27; D gene: .; J gene: TRBJ1-1; CDR3 protein: CASSPVPGNTEAFF; CDR3 DNA: TGTGCCAGCAGTCCCGTCCCGGGGAACACTGAAGCTTTCTTT
clone size: few; V gene: TRBV11-2; D gene: .; J gene: TRBJ1-1; CDR3 protein: CASSLGEYTEAFF; CDR3 DNA: TGTGCCAGCAGCTTAGGGGAGTACACTGAAGCTTTCTTT
clone size: once; V gene: TRBV30; D gene: .; J gene: TRBJ1-6; CDR3 protein: CAWSFSAGVGGSPLHF; CDR3 DNA: TGTGCCTGGAGTTTCTCTGCAGGGGTAGGAGGCTCACCCCTCCACTTT
clone size: once; V gene: TRBV6-1; D gene: .; J gene: TRBJ1-2; CDR3 protein: CASSETGYGYTF; CDR3 DNA: TGTGCCAGCAGTGAAACCGGCTATGGCTACACCTTC